Below, one T cell receptor (beta chain) is given with its context. Its target is not known. These data originate in a study of shared clonotypes between healthy human individuals. Regarding the study as a whole: Sample collection involved blood only; tissue repertoires are likely different. Incompleteness in sorted-subset sequencing, despite large depth, was shown by rarefaction. Naive subsets, compared against memory subsets, generally had larger estimated richness values.

Study processing details: ImmunoSEQ output held junction-only sequences without quality scores, so filtering differed. The repertoire was sequenced with immunoSEQ multiplex PCR; TCRdb's copy has only in-frame clones and lacks some. The V and J calls and clone size were taken over from that table, and D and trimming were inferred from the DNA. The sample includes hundreds of thousands of clones, around 95% of them seen just once. Selected positively for CCR7 and CD45RO-negative, naive CD8 cells excluded terminally differentiated effector memory CD45RA+ cells. CDR3 size: 16 residues. Germline CDR1 and CDR2: SGHAT and FQNNGV. The trim removed 1 base at V and 0 bases at J, leaving 6 bases unmatched.

Sample: naive CD8+ T cells sorted from blood. The gene calls are TRBV11-2 and TRBJ2-7; 7 bases are shared with TRBD2. The TCR comes from a woman younger than 45 in good health. As DNA, the CDR3 is TGTGCCAGCAGCTTAGTGGACGGGGGGAGCTCCTACGAGCAGTACTTC. Protein product: CASSLVDGGSSYEQYF.